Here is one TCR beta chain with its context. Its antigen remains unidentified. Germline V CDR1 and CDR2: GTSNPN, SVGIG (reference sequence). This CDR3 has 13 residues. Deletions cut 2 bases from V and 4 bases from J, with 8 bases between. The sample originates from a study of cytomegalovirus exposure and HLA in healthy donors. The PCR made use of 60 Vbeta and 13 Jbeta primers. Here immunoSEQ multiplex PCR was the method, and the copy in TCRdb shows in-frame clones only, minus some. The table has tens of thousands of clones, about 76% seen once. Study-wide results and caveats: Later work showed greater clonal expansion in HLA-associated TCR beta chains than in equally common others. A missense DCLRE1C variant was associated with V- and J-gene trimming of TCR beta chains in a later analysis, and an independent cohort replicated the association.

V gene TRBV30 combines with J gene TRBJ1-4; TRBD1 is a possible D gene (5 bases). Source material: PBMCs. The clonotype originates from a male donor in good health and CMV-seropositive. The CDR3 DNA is TGTGCCTGGAGTTCACAGGTTAATGAAAAACTGTTTTTT. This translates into CAWSSQVNEKLFF.